These 3 T cell receptor beta chains came from one sample sequenced in a study of blood T cell repertoires in COVID-19. The assay was immunoSEQ multiplex PCR, and TCRdb's table has in-frame clones only and misses some. In the table there are 150,000 to 200,000 clones, 65% to 85% of which are singletons. Material for sequencing was PBMCs or T cells enriched from blood (not recorded which). The receptors derive from a woman in her twenties or thirties who had been exposed to COVID-19.

This clone has a single count. The rearrangement links TRBV3-1 (or the pseudogene TRBV3-2) to TRBJ1-3; the D is unclear. The CDR3 covers 18 residues. V lost 0 bases and J 0 bases, leaving 15 bases between the germline ends. Germline V gene sequence: CDR1 LGHDT, CDR2 YNNKEL (reference sequence). CDR3 coding DNA: TGTGCCAGCAGCCAAGATTTCGGCAGGCTGAGCTCTGGAAACACCATATATTTT. Amino acid sequence: CASSQDFGRLSSGNTIYF.

The J gene is TRBJ2-3, the V gene TRBV4-2, with D perhaps TRBD2 (5 bases). V was pared by 0 bases and J by 1 base, with 11 bases between. The germline CDR1 and CDR2 sequences are LGHNA and YNFKEQ. The CDR3 totals 16 residues. The CDR3 loop is CASSQDHRAGTDTQYF. CDR3 nucleotide sequence: TGTGCCAGCAGCCAAGATCACCGAGCGGGCACAGATACGCAGTATTTT.

Of note for this clone: The same CDR3 can be traced to other DNA sequences in this sample. V is TRBV4-1 and J is TRBJ1-6; D may be TRBD1 (6 bases). From germline, CDR1 is MGHRA and CDR2 YSYEKL. This CDR3 is 15 amino acids long. The V end lost 8 bases, the J end lost 4 bases, and 15 bases lay between the germline ends. CDR3 loop: CASGGRDTYNSPLHF. As DNA, the CDR3 is TGCGCCAGCGGCGGACGGGACACTTATAATTCACCCCTCCACTTT.